The 10 T cell receptor beta chains below were found in one sample sequenced in a study of blood T cell repertoires in COVID-19. The method was immunoSEQ multiplex PCR; TCRdb's version includes in-frame clones alone and lacks a portion of them. The data contain more than 40,000 clones, 70% to 90% of them singletons. Material for sequencing was peripheral blood. These receptors originate from an elderly man with acute or convalescent COVID-19.

The J gene is TRBJ2-2, the V gene TRBV19; D unresolved. The CDR3 totals 14 residues. The germline V and J ends were trimmed by 5 bases and 0 bases, with 7 bases remaining between them. Germline V CDR1 and CDR2: LNHDA, SQIVND (reference sequence). The CDR3 DNA is TGTGCCAGTAGTCCGAGCGCGAACACCGGGGAGCTGTTTTTT. This translates into CASSPSANTGELFF.

The J gene is TRBJ2-1, the V gene TRBV19; the D gene is possibly TRBD1 (5 bases). Trimming shortened V by 6 bases and J by 9 bases, and 15 bases separated the two germline ends. CDR3 size: 13 residues. Germline CDR1 and CDR2: LNHDA and SQIVND (reference sequence). In nucleotides, the CDR3 is TGTGCCAGTAGGGCTACAGGTAATAGTGAGCAGTTCTTC. Its translation: CASRATGNSEQFF.

V usage is TRBV24-1 and J usage is TRBJ2-2; the D gene is possibly TRBD2 (5 bases). This CDR3 spans 17 amino acids. CDR1 and CDR2 (germline): KGHDR, SFDVKD. V dropped 3 bases and J dropped 5 bases, with 18 bases sitting between them. CDR3 sequence: CATSDPSPRGRTGELFF. The CDR3 DNA reads as TGTGCCACCAGTGATCCCTCGCCCCGGGGTCGAACCGGGGAGCTGTTTTTT.

The chain uses TRBV14 and TRBJ2-7; D is uncertain. The V end was cut by 3 bases, the J end by 3 bases, with 3 bases between. This CDR3 has 11 amino acids. In germline, CDR1 is SGHDN, CDR2 FVKESK. Here the CDR3 reads CASSQYYEQYF. Written as DNA, the CDR3 is TGTGCCAGCAGCCAGTACTACGAGCAGTACTTC. Combining the CDR3 with reference TRBV14 and TRBJ2-7 gives the whole variable domain EAGVTQFPSHSVIEKGQTVTLRCDPISGHDNLYWYRRVMGKEIKFLLHFVKESKQDESGMPNNRFLAERTGGTYSTLKVQPAELEDSGVYFCASSQYYEQYFGPGTRLTVT.

V is TRBV19 and J is TRBJ1-4; 8 nucleotides agree with TRBD1. V shed 6 bases and J 8 bases; nucleotides not matched to a gene: 14. The CDR3 has 16 amino acids. Germline-derived CDR1 and CDR2 are LNHDA and SQIVND (reference sequence). The chain's CDR3 is CASSRHSGGRGEKLFF. CDR3 nucleotide sequence: TGTGCCAGTAGCCGGCACTCAGGGGGCCGGGGGGAAAAACTGTTTTTT.

This chain uses TRBV29-1 with TRBJ1-1; 7 positions agree with TRBD1. The CDR3 spans 11 residues. Germline CDR1 SQVTM, CDR2 ANQGSEA. V gave up 5 bases and J gave up 9 bases; unmatched junction bases: 6. CDR3 nucleotides: TGCAGCGTTTCCTTGGACAGGAAAGCTTTCTTT. Translated: CSVSLDRKAFF.

CDR3 residues: CASSKDSPNTGELFF. DNA of the CDR3: TGTGCCAGCAGCAAGGACAGCCCCAACACCGGGGAGCTGTTTTTT. This chain connects TRBV9 to TRBJ2-2; weak D call: TRBD1 (6 bases). The V end was cut by 4 bases, the J end by 2 bases, with 12 bases between. This CDR3 contains 15 residues. CDR1 is SGDLS, CDR2 YYNGEE, per germline.

This chain joins TRBV19 and TRBJ1-5; D is unclear. V lost 7 bases, J lost 1 base, and 8 bases lay in between. The CDR3 totals 13 residues. Per the germline V gene, CDR1 is LNHDA and CDR2 is SQIVND (reference sequence). CDR3 protein: CASTSVSNQPQHF. The DNA for the CDR3 is TGTGCCAGTACCTCAGTGAGCAATCAGCCCCAGCATTTT.

This chain uses TRBV5-1 with TRBJ2-3, with a possible D match to TRBD1 (5 bases). CDR1 SGHRS and CDR2 YFSETQ come from the germline V gene. Trimming cost V 0 bases and J 2 bases, with 10 bases left between them. The CDR3 is 15 residues long. The DNA of the CDR3 is TGCGCCAGCAGCTTGGCCCGGACACTCACAGATACGCAGTATTTT. This sequence encodes CASSLARTLTDTQYF. Variable domain in full (rest from reference TRBV5-1 and TRBJ2-3): KAGVTQTPRYLIKTRGQQVTLSCSPISGHRSVSWYQQTPGQGLQFLFEYFSETQRNKGNFPGRFSGRQFSNSRSEMNVSTLELGDSALYLCASSLARTLTDTQYFGPGTRLTVL.

The chain uses TRBV28 and TRBJ1-2; TRBD1 aligns across 9 bases. V shed 7 bases, J shed 2 bases, and the junction held 2 bases outside the gene matches. Germline V lookup: CDR1 MDHEN, CDR2 SYDVKM. This CDR3 is 13 amino acids long. CDR3 protein: CASTTGGNYGYTF. In nucleotides, the CDR3 is TGTGCCAGCACTACAGGGGGCAACTATGGCTACACCTTC.